This is a list of T cell receptor beta chains from one sample in a study of human T cells and chemical hapten exposure. TCRdb re-called the RACE reads through MiXCR, storing one row per CDR3 protein. The sample includes some 93,000 distinct CDR3 sequences, about 10% of them seen just once. Sequenced material: whole blood. These TCRs come from a female donor in good health. Some clones in this sample may be carry-over from other donors' samples. Both conserved end residues are part of each CDR3. The D gene is left open where the match is weak. Clone size is shown for a subset of rows, as once, few, many or a class of expanded clone.

size: few
V: TRBV7-9
J: TRBJ2-3
D: -
DNA: TGTGCCAGCAGCTCCAAACAGCCCACAGATACGCAGTATTTT
CDR3: CASSSKQPTDTQYF

size: -
V: TRBV7-2
J: TRBJ2-7
D: -
DNA: TGTGCCAGCAGCTTAGTCCACCCCTACGAGCAGTACTTC
CDR3: CASSLVHPYEQYF

size: few
V: TRBV2
J: TRBJ2-3
D: TRBD2
DNA: TGTGCCAGCAGTGGAGCGGGAGGAGGTGCAGATACGCAGTATTTT
CDR3: CASSGAGGGADTQYF

size: -
V: TRBV14
J: TRBJ2-5
D: -
DNA: TGTGCCAGCAGCCAACGAGAGACCCAGCACTTC
CDR3: CASSQRETQHF

size: -
V: TRBV5-1
J: TRBJ2-7
D: TRBD2
DNA: TGCGCCAGCGGTCCTACTAGCGGGCTGACCTACGAGCAGTACTTC
CDR3: CASGPTSGLTYEQYF

size: -
V: TRBV6-2/TRBV6-3
J: TRBJ1-5
D: -
DNA: TGTGCCAGCAGGATCATCGGGGGCGGTAATCAGCCCCAGCATTTT
CDR3: CASRIIGGGNQPQHF

size: -
V: TRBV20-1
J: TRBJ2-3
D: TRBD2
DNA: TGCAGTGCTCCCCTAATCCGGGGACTAGCGGGAGGAGATACGCAGTATTTT
CDR3: CSAPLIRGLAGGDTQYF

size: few
V: TRBV12-3/TRBV12-4
J: TRBJ2-1
D: TRBD2
DNA: TGTGCCAGCAGTTTTGCTAGCGGCAGGTCCTACAATGAGCAGTTCTTC
CDR3: CASSFASGRSYNEQFF

size: -
V: TRBV2
J: TRBJ2-3
D: TRBD1
DNA: TGTGCCAGCAGGACAGGGGGAAATACGCAGTATTTT
CDR3: CASRTGGNTQYF

size: -
V: TRBV6-1
J: TRBJ1-2
D: -
DNA: TGTGCCAGCAGTAAAAATGGGGACTACACCTTC
CDR3: CASSKNGDYTF

size: few
V: TRBV6-5
J: TRBJ1-1
D: -
DNA: TGTGCCAGCAGTTACTCGAAGGGGGGCAGGGACACTGAAGCTTTCTTT
CDR3: CASSYSKGGRDTEAFF

size: -
V: TRBV29-1
J: TRBJ2-1
D: -
DNA: TGCAGCGTTGAACCCCGGGTTGGTCAACACAATGAGCAGTTCTTC
CDR3: CSVEPRVGQHNEQFF

size: -
V: TRBV6-1
J: TRBJ2-7
D: -
DNA: TGTGCCAGCAGAACAGGGTTTGGGGCCTACGAGCAGTACTTC
CDR3: CASRTGFGAYEQYF

size: many
V: TRBV5-1
J: TRBJ2-7
D: TRBD1
DNA: TGCGCCAGCCATGACAGGGACGGAGTTTACGAGCAGTACTTC
CDR3: CASHDRDGVYEQYF